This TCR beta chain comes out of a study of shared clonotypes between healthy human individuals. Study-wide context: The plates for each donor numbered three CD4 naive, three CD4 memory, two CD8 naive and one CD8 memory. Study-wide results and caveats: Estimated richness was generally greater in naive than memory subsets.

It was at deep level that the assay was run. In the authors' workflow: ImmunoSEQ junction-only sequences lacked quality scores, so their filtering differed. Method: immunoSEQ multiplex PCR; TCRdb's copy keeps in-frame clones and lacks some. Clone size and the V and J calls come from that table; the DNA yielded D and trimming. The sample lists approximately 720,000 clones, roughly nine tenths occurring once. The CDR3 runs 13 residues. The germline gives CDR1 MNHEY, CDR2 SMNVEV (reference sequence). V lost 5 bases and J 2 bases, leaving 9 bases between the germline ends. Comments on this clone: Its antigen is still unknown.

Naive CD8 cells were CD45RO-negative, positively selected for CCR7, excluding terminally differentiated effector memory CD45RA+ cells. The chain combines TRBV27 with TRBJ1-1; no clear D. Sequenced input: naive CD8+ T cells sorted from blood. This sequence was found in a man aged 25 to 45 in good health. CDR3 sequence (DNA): TGTGCCAGCAGTCCCCCGCAAAACACTGAAGCTTTCTTT. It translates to CASSPPQNTEAFF.